The 32 T cell receptor beta chains reported below all come from one sample, sequenced in a study of OX40 agonist ivuxolimab in advanced cancers. The assay was immunoSEQ multiplex PCR, and TCRdb's table has in-frame clones only and misses some. The profile shows about 15,000 clones, about 82% of them singletons. The sequencing here drew on CD4+ or CD8+ T cells sorted from blood, taken in a trial of the OX40 agonist ivuxolimab. The source is an adult with an advanced solid tumor such as melanoma, head and neck, liver or kidney cancer.

In nucleotides, the CDR3 is TGTGCCATCAGTGAGGTCAGCACAACCTACGAGCAGTACTTC. Its protein is CAISEVSTTYEQYF. V is TRBV10-3 and J is TRBJ2-7; no firm D call. V lost 2 bases, J lost 2 bases, and 10 bases lay in between. Germline CDR1 reads ENHRY; CDR2 reads SYGVKD. The CDR3 length is 14 residues.

This chain links TRBV13 with TRBJ1-2, with TRBD1 matching over 7 bases. The germline gives CDR1 PRHDT, CDR2 FYEKMQ (reference sequence). CDR3 size: 12 residues. Trimming took 8 bases from V and 5 from J; bases not matched to a gene: 5. Here the CDR3 reads CASGQGDYGYTF. In DNA, the CDR3 is TGTGCCAGCGGGCAGGGGGATTATGGCTACACCTTC.

This chain connects TRBV9 to TRBJ2-3; D gene uncertain. The CDR3 length is 12 residues. Germline values: CDR1 SGDLS, CDR2 YYNGEE. V was cut by 7 bases and J by 5 bases, with 11 bases left in between. This CDR3 reads CASSRSGDTQYF. The CDR3, as DNA: TGTGCCAGCTCCCGCTCGGGAGATACGCAGTATTTT.

By share, this clone counts as large. The chain combines TRBV11-3 with TRBJ1-1, with D possibly matching TRBD1 (5 bases). The germline V gene encodes CDR1 SGHNT and CDR2 YENEEA. CDR3 length: 14 amino acids. Trimming cost V 3 bases and J 1 base, with 9 bases left between them. CDR3 amino acids: CASSFGGWNTEAFF. The CDR3 nucleotides are TGTGCCAGCAGCTTCGGGGGATGGAACACTGAAGCTTTCTTT. Full variable domain (rest looked up from reference TRBV11-3 and TRBJ1-1): EAGVVQSPRYKIIEKKQPVAFWCNPISGHNTLYWYLQNLGQGPELLIRYENEEAVDDSQLPKDRFSAERLKGVDSTLKIQPAELGDSAVYLCASSFGGWNTEAFFGQGTRLTVV.

The chain combines TRBV19 with TRBJ1-5, with 9 bases aligning to TRBD1. The CDR3 covers 20 residues. From germline, CDR1 is LNHDA and CDR2 SQIVND (reference sequence). V lost 2 bases and J lost 0; bases outside the gene matches: 14. The CDR3 sequence: CASSILIGTGPDYSNQPQHF. The CDR3 DNA follows: TGTGCCAGTAGTATATTAATTGGGACAGGGCCTGATTATAGCAATCAGCCCCAGCATTTT.

This clone rates as medium-sized. This sequence joins TRBV11-3 and TRBJ1-2; 8 bases agree with TRBD1. Germline assignment: CDR1 SGHNT and CDR2 YENEEA. The V segment lost 1 base and the J segment 2 bases; nucleotides outside the gene matches: 0. CDR3 length: 14 residues. For the CDR3, the DNA is TGTGCCAGCAGCTTAGCAGGGGGCAACTATGGCTACACCTTC. As protein: CASSLAGGNYGYTF.

Written as DNA, the CDR3 is TGTGCCAGCAGCATAGGACAGGGAGTAAAAGAGACCCAGTACTTC. Translating gives CASSIGQGVKETQYF. This chain uses TRBV7-9 with TRBJ2-5, with 8 bases lining up with TRBD1. Germline V lookup: CDR1 SEHNR, CDR2 FQNEAQ (reference sequence). The CDR3 spans 15 residues. Trimming removed 5 bases from V and 3 bases from J; junction bases left unmatched: 8.

This chain joins TRBV5-1 and TRBJ1-4; D ambiguous. Trimming shortened V by 4 bases and J by 6 bases, and 13 bases separated the two germline ends. The CDR3 loop spans 14 amino acids. Germline V lookup: CDR1 SGHRS, CDR2 YFSETQ. DNA for the CDR3: TGCGCCAGCAGCCTACGCACAACGGATGAAAAACTGTTTTTT. It is translated as CASSLRTTDEKLFF.

This chain links TRBV7-8 with TRBJ1-2, with 7 positions matching TRBD1. Germline V gene sequence: CDR1 SGHVS, CDR2 FQNEAQ. J gave up 6 bases and V 0 bases, and 7 bases lay outside the gene matches. The CDR3 has 15 residues. The CDR3 DNA sequence: TGTGCCAGCAGCTTAGCGCGACAGGGAGTTAATGGCTACACCTTC. This gives the protein CASSLARQGVNGYTF. The variable domain in full, completed from reference TRBV7-8 and TRBJ1-2, reads GAGVSQSPRYKVAKRGQDVALRCDPISGHVSLFWYQQALGQGPEFLTYFQNEAQLDKSGLPSDRFFAERPEGSVSTLKIQRTQQEDSAVYLCASSLARQGVNGYTFGSGTRLTVV.

This clone was recorded only once. The chain has TRBV18 and TRBJ2-7; D possibly matches TRBD1 or TRBD2 (7 bases each). V lost 2 bases and J lost 2, with 10 bases in between. This CDR3 has 14 amino acids. CDR1 KGHSH and CDR2 LQKENI come from the germline V gene. The CDR3 region has the DNA TGTGCCAGCTCACCAGCAGGGGGGGCCTACGAGCAGTACTTC. Its translation is CASSPAGGAYEQYF.

The chain links TRBV27 to TRBJ2-7; D ambiguous. The ends were cut back, 0 bases at V and 5 bases at J, with 8 bases in the middle. Germline lookup yields CDR1 MNHEY and CDR2 SMNVEV (reference sequence). The CDR3 has 13 residues. This CDR3 reads CASSLSAKDEQYF. The DNA for the CDR3 is TGTGCCAGCAGTTTATCCGCCAAGGACGAGCAGTACTTC.

The genes are TRBV7-6 and TRBJ2-5, with 9 bases that match TRBD2. Germline lookup yields CDR1 SGHVS and CDR2 FNYEAQ. J was trimmed by 2 bases and V by 5 bases; bases with no gene match: 12. This CDR3 spans 17 amino acids. CDR3 bases: TGTGCCAGCAGCAGATCTAGCGGGGCCAGGGTACAAGAGACCCAGTACTTC. Translated: CASSRSSGARVQETQYF. The full variable domain, completed using reference TRBV7-6 and TRBJ2-5, is GAGVSQSPRYKVTKRGQDVALRCDPISGHVSLYWYRQALGQGPEFLTYFNYEAQQDKSGLPNDRFSAERPEGSISTLTIQRTEQRDSAMYRCASSRSSGARVQETQYFGPGTRLLVL.

This chain links TRBV13 with TRBJ2-7, with 9 bases aligning to TRBD1. Germline V CDR1 and CDR2: PRHDT, FYEKMQ (reference sequence). CDR3 length equals 14 residues. J lost 5 bases, V lost 4 bases, and 6 bases had no gene match. The CDR3 protein is CASSSGQGRDEQYF. The DNA for the CDR3 is TGTGCCAGCAGCTCGGGACAGGGTCGGGACGAGCAGTACTTC.

The chain couples TRBV7-9 to TRBJ2-3; D unclear. Trimming cost V 7 bases and J 6 bases, with 8 bases left between them. The CDR3 has 11 amino acids. Per the germline V gene, CDR1 is SEHNR and CDR2 is FQNEAQ (reference sequence). The CDR3 DNA follows: TGTGCCAGCACCCAGTGGGATACGCAGTATTTT. Encoded protein: CASTQWDTQYF.

The CDR3 spells CASQDGDRGLNSPLHF. CDR3 sequence (DNA): TGTGCCAGCCAAGATGGGGACAGGGGACTAAATTCACCCCTCCACTTT. The chain couples TRBV2 to TRBJ1-6; 10 bases agree with TRBD1. Germline V CDR1 and CDR2: SNHLY, FYNNEI. Trimming took 8 bases from V and 7 from J; bases not matched to a gene: 11. This CDR3 has 16 amino acids. The full variable domain, rest sourced from reference TRBV2 and TRBJ1-6, is EPEVTQTPSHQVTQMGQEVILRCVPISNHLYFYWYRQILGQKVEFLVSFYNNEISEKSEIFDDQFSVERPDGSNFTLKIRSTKLEDSAMYFCASQDGDRGLNSPLHFGNGTRLTVT.

This clone was seen a handful of times. The chain recombines TRBV7-9 with TRBJ2-3; maybe TRBD1 (5 bases). The germline gives CDR1 SEHNR, CDR2 FQNEAQ (reference sequence). This CDR3 is built from 16 residues. The ends were cut back, 4 bases at V and 1 base at J, with 15 bases in the middle. CDR3 sequence reads: CASSSGNLEGTDTQYF. The CDR3 DNA reads TGTGCCAGCAGCTCAGGGAATTTAGAAGGCACAGATACGCAGTATTTT.

V usage is TRBV23-1 and J usage is TRBJ2-7; 12 nucleotides agree with TRBD2. TRBV23-1 is filed as an ORF, its function uncertain. Losses at the gene ends were 9 bases for V and 1 base for J; bases not matched to a gene: 1. This CDR3 spans 13 amino acids. This chain's CDR3 is CARGLAGSYEQYF. The CDR3 DNA is TGCGCCAGGGGACTAGCGGGTTCCTACGAGCAGTACTTC.

About this clone: This same CDR3 is encoded by further DNA sequences in the sample. The chain is built from TRBV4-1 and TRBJ2-1; D is undetermined. The CDR3 sequence is 13 residues long. Trimming took off 0 bases at V and 7 bases at J, with 7 bases between the two ends. Germline CDR1 and CDR2: MGHRA and YSYEKL. CDR3 in amino acids: CASSQETGNEQFF. The CDR3 DNA follows: TGCGCCAGCAGCCAAGAGACGGGTAATGAGCAGTTCTTC.

The gene calls are TRBV27 and TRBJ1-1; TRBD1 is a possible D gene (5 bases). The V end lost 5 bases, the J end lost 2 bases, and 9 bases lay between the germline ends. The CDR3 spans 13 residues. Germline loops: CDR1 MNHEY, CDR2 SMNVEV (reference sequence). The CDR3: CASSVRGNTEAFF. In DNA form, the CDR3 reads TGTGCCAGCAGTGTAAGGGGTAACACTGAAGCTTTCTTT.

This sequence joins TRBV5-1 and TRBJ2-5; 10 nucleotides match TRBD2. The germline V gene has CDR1 SGHRS and CDR2 YFSETQ. This CDR3 is 14 amino acids long. V dropped 3 bases and J dropped 4; count of bases not matched to a gene: 3. The CDR3, as DNA: TGCGCCAGCAGCTGGACTAGCGGAGGAGAGACCCAGTACTTC. Its translation is CASSWTSGGETQYF.

The chain is built from TRBV7-9 and TRBJ2-7; D call uncertain. The CDR3 extends over 10 amino acids. The germline V gene has CDR1 SEHNR and CDR2 FQNEAQ (reference sequence). Trimming removed 1 base from V and 5 bases from J, with 0 bases in between. The CDR3 DNA sequence: TGTGCCAGCAGCTTAGACGAGCAGTACTTC. Protein product: CASSLDEQYF. The full variable domain, completed using reference TRBV7-9 and TRBJ2-7, is DTGVSQNPRHKITKRGQNVTFRCDPISEHNRLYWYRQTLGQGPEFLTYFQNEAQLEKSRLLSDRFSAERPKGSFSTLEIQRTEQGDSAMYLCASSLDEQYFGPGTRLTVT.

This clone is labeled medium-sized (0.01 to 0.1%). The chain uses TRBV18 and TRBJ1-1, with D perhaps matching TRBD1 (6 bases). The length of the CDR3 is 11 residues. CDR1 is KGHSH, CDR2 LQKENI, per germline. V was pared by 9 bases and J by 7 bases, with 12 bases between. DNA of the CDR3: TGTGCCAGTGTTCAGGGGCTTGAAGCTTTCTTT. Translating it yields CASVQGLEAFF.

As regards this clone: A much larger clone lies one base from this, so it may be a read error. Other DNA sequences in the same sample also yield this CDR3. The chain uses TRBV11-2 and TRBJ1-1, with TRBD1 matching 7 bases. V gave up 4 bases and J gave up 0 bases; unmatched junction bases: 5. CDR3 size: 15 residues. Germline V gene sequence: CDR1 SGHAT, CDR2 FQNNGV. The CDR3, as DNA: TGTGCCAGCAGCTCACGACAGGGATTGAACACTGAAGCTTTCTTT. Amino acid sequence: CASSSRQGLNTEAFF.

In the case of this clone: One junction end disagrees with the germline gene, perhaps due to a read error. This chain uses TRBV11-1 with TRBJ2-7; D call uncertain. This CDR3 is 15 amino acids long. CDR1 is SGHAT and CDR2 is FQDESV in the germline V gene (reference sequence). The CDR3, as DNA: TGTGCCAGCAGCTTAGGTCTGGGGATTTCCTCCGAGCAGTACTTC. Translating it yields CASSLGLGISSEQYF.

This clone was counted between two and nine times. The gene calls are TRBV29-1 and TRBJ1-2; maybe TRBD1 (6 bases). Germline-derived CDR1 and CDR2 are SQVTM and ANQGSEA. CDR3 length: 13 amino acids. V gave up 1 base and J gave up 5 bases, with 11 bases separating them. CDR3 bases: TGCAGCGTTGAAGGGGCCAGGGGTTATGGCTACACCTTC. It is translated as CSVEGARGYGYTF.

This clone was seen only once. This sequence joins TRBV15 and TRBJ1-2; 12 bases fit TRBD1. The germline CDR1 and CDR2 sequences are LNHNV and YYDKDF (reference sequence). V was pared by 4 bases and J by 4 bases, with 4 bases of the junction left unmatched. The CDR3 runs to 15 residues. This chain's CDR3 is CATSKGTGGAYGYTF. The CDR3 nucleotides read TGTGCCACCAGCAAAGGGACAGGGGGCGCCTATGGCTACACCTTC.

Here the CDR3 reads CASSPRQRGPGNTQYF. CDR3 DNA: TGTGCCAGCTCACCGCGGCAGCGGGGGCCTGGGAATACGCAGTATTTT. The chain joins TRBV18 to TRBJ2-3, with 8 bases identical to TRBD2. There are 16 residues in the CDR3. Germline-derived CDR1 and CDR2 are KGHSH and LQKENI. Losses at the gene ends were 3 bases for V and 7 bases for J; bases not matched to a gene: 12.

This clone was seen a single time. The chain has TRBV5-4 and TRBJ2-3; weak D call: TRBD2 (6 bases). Germline CDR1 reads SGHNT; CDR2 reads YYREEE (reference sequence). The CDR3 is 15 amino acids. Trimming took 4 bases from V and 2 from J, leaving 14 bases between them. The CDR3, as DNA: TGTGCCAGCAGCCTGGGACTTACTCACACAGATACGCAGTATTTT. This translates into CASSLGLTHTDTQYF. Variable domain in full (rest from reference TRBV5-4 and TRBJ2-3): ETGVTQSPTHLIKTRGQQVTLRCSSQSGHNTVSWYQQALGQGPQFIFQYYREEENGRGNFPPRFSGLQFPNYSSELNVNALELDDSALYLCASSLGLTHTDTQYFGPGTRLTVL.

The rearrangement uses TRBV27 and TRBJ2-5; tentative D call: TRBD2 (6 bases). The CDR3 is 16 amino acids. Germline V gene sequence: CDR1 MNHEY, CDR2 SMNVEV (reference sequence). V lost 3 bases and J lost 3, with 17 bases in between. CDR3 nucleotide sequence: TGTGCCAGCAGTTTGTTCTCGGGTAGCGGAGAAGAGACCCAGTACTTC. Translated, it gives CASSLFSGSGEETQYF.

The J gene is TRBJ2-1, the V gene TRBV27; perhaps D is TRBD1 or TRBD2 (6 bases each). The CDR3 sequence is 16 residues long. Trimming stripped 2 bases from V and 5 bases from J, with 16 bases between. Germline assignment: CDR1 MNHEY and CDR2 SMNVEV (reference sequence). The CDR3 DNA is TGTGCCAGCAGTTTAACGGGGGCAGGTTCCAACAATGAGCAGTTCTTC. It codes for CASSLTGAGSNNEQFF.

With respect to this clone: One base away lies a much larger clone, so this may be a sequencing read error. This chain links TRBV27 with TRBJ2-5; 8 bases map to TRBD1. There are 16 residues in the CDR3. Germline loops: CDR1 MNHEY, CDR2 SMNVEV (reference sequence). CDR3 region: CASSLSRTGYQEAQYF. The CDR3 DNA reads TGTGCCAGCAGTTTATCGAGGACAGGGTACCAAGAGGCCCAGTACTTC.

This chain joins TRBV6-4 and TRBJ2-2, with D possibly TRBD1 on 5 matching bases. Germline lookup yields CDR1 MRHNA and CDR2 SNTAGT. Trimming took off 2 bases at V and 3 bases at J, with 10 bases between the two ends. CDR3 length equals 15 residues. The DNA of the CDR3 is TGTGCCAGCAGTGACCCTTCGACAGACACCGGGGAGCTGTTTTTT. As protein: CASSDPSTDTGELFF.